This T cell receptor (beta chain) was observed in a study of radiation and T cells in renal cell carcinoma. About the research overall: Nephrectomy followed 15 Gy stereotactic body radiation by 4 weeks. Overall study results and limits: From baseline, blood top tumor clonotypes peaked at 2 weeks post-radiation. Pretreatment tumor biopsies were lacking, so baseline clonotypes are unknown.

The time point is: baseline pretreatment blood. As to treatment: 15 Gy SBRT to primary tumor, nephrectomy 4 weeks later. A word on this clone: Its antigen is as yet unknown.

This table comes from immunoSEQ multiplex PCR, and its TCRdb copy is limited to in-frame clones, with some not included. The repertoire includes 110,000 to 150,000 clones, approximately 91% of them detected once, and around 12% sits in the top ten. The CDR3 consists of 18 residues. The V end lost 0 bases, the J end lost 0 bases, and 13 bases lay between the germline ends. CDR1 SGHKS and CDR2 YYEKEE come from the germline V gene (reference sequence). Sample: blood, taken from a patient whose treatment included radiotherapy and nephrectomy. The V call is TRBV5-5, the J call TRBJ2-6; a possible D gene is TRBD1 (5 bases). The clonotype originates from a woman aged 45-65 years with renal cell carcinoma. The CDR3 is CASSLVGQGYSGANVLTF. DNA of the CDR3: TGTGCCAGCAGCTTGGTCGGACAAGGGTACTCTGGGGCCAACGTCCTGACTTTC.